One sample yielded the 30 T cell receptor beta chains listed below, sequenced in a study of T cell responses to AZD1222 COVID-19 vaccine. Some clones are missing from TCRdb's copy, which holds only in-frame ones; the method was immunoSEQ multiplex PCR. The sample shows 85,000 to 120,000 clones, 80% to 85% of them seen only once. The starting material was peripheral blood, obtained on day 0 of AZD1222 vaccination. The origin of the receptors is an adult in good health.

This sequence joins TRBV6-5 and TRBJ1-2, with TRBD1 identical over 7 bases. The CDR3 is 15 residues long. Germline assignment: CDR1 MNHEY and CDR2 SVGAGI. V lost 4 bases and J lost 4; bases outside the gene matches: 9. The CDR3 spells CASSSEGARPYGYTF. CDR3 sequence (DNA): TGTGCCAGCAGTTCCGAGGGGGCGCGCCCCTATGGCTACACCTTC.

In DNA, the CDR3 is TGTGCCAGCAGCTTAGGTCAACCGGGGAACTATGGCTACACCTTC. Translating it yields CASSLGQPGNYGYTF. The chain uses TRBV7-2 and TRBJ1-2; D unclear. This CDR3 has 15 residues. V was cut by 1 base and J by 2 bases, with 11 bases left in between. The V gene's germline CDR1 is SGHTA and CDR2 FQGNSA.

This clone has a handful of counts. This sequence joins TRBV2 and TRBJ1-5; D is perhaps TRBD1 (6 bases). V was pared by 4 bases and J by 4 bases, with 11 bases between. CDR1 and CDR2 (germline): SNHLY, FYNNEI. The CDR3 runs to 14 residues. CDR3 region: CASSADRINQPQHF. The CDR3 coding sequence is TGTGCCAGCAGTGCCGACAGGATTAATCAGCCCCAGCATTTT.

The genes are TRBV28 and TRBJ1-5; 7 bases agree with TRBD1. CDR1 and CDR2 from the germline V gene are MDHEN and SYDVKM. V dropped 6 bases and J dropped 6; count of bases not matched to a gene: 5. This CDR3 is 13 amino acids long. DNA of the CDR3: TGTGCCAGCAGGGAGGGGGCTGGTCAGCCCCAGCATTTT. Amino acids: CASREGAGQPQHF.

Turning to this clone: Germline is not matched at one junction end, which may reflect a read error. This chain uses TRBV6-2 or TRBV6-3 with TRBJ1-2, with D unresolved. Germline V gene lookup returns CDR1 MNHEY and CDR2 SVGEGT. The length of the CDR3 is 13 residues. CDR3 sequence: CASSDRGQAGCTF. The CDR3 nucleotides are TGTGCCAGCAGCGACCGCGGCCAGGCGGGCTGCACCTTC.

This clone was observed a single time. The chain is built from TRBV19 and TRBJ1-3; D perhaps matches TRBD1 (5 bases). The V and J ends lost 2 bases and 0 bases respectively, with 20 bases between them. This CDR3 has 19 amino acids. CDR1 is LNHDA, CDR2 SQIVND, per germline (reference sequence). In DNA, the CDR3 is TGTGCCAGTAGTATAAAGTTCCTGGCCTCGGGGCCCTCTGGAAACACCATATATTTT. This translates into CASSIKFLASGPSGNTIYF.

The chain is built from TRBV20-1 and TRBJ2-1; D uncertain. Germline V CDR1 and CDR2: DFQATT, SNEGSKA (reference sequence). V was trimmed by 3 bases and J by 1 base, leaving 10 bases between them. The CDR3 extends over 14 amino acids. CDR3 residues: CSASSPGSYNEQFF. The CDR3 DNA is TGCAGTGCTAGTTCCCCTGGGTCCTACAATGAGCAGTTCTTC.

V gene TRBV11-1 combines with J gene TRBJ2-7; D unclear. The V end was cut by 3 bases, the J end by 3 bases, with 9 bases between. Germline assignment: CDR1 SGHAT and CDR2 FQDESV (reference sequence). The CDR3 runs to 13 residues. CDR3 loop: CASSFQEHYEQYF. CDR3 coding DNA: TGTGCCAGCAGCTTCCAAGAGCACTACGAGCAGTACTTC.

The gene calls are TRBV19 and TRBJ2-7; 12 bases line up with TRBD1. CDR3 length: 15 amino acids. V lost 4 bases, J lost 6 bases, and 7 bases stayed unmatched. The germline V gene encodes CDR1 LNHDA and CDR2 SQIVND (reference sequence). The CDR3 spells CASSKSGTGGAEQYF. CDR3 DNA sequence: TGTGCCAGTAGTAAGTCCGGGACAGGGGGCGCCGAGCAGTACTTC.

The chain carries TRBV6-5 and TRBJ2-5; no definite D call. The germline V and J ends were trimmed by 2 bases and 5 bases, with 6 bases remaining between them. The CDR3 is 12 residues long. Germline V gives CDR1 MNHEY, CDR2 SVGAGI. CDR3 protein: CASSYDWETQYF. The CDR3 DNA follows: TGTGCCAGCAGTTACGACTGGGAGACCCAGTACTTC.

For the CDR3, the DNA is TGTGCCAGCAGTGAGACAGGGTCTGGGGCCAACGTCCTGACTTTC. Protein product: CASSETGSGANVLTF. This rearrangement joins TRBV2 to TRBJ2-6, with 7 bases fitting TRBD1. The CDR3 spans 15 residues. J lost 1 base, V lost 3 bases, and 0 bases had no gene match. Germline lookup yields CDR1 SNHLY and CDR2 FYNNEI.

This rearrangement joins TRBV18 to TRBJ1-4; TRBD1 might be the D (5 bases). Trimming took off 4 bases at V and 7 bases at J, with 13 bases between the two ends. This CDR3 comprises 14 residues. Germline V lookup: CDR1 KGHSH, CDR2 LQKENI. In nucleotides, the CDR3 is TGTGCCAGCTCACTCCAGGGCCGTCCTGAAAAACTGTTTTTT. Translated: CASSLQGRPEKLFF.

The chain carries TRBV4-3 and TRBJ1-2; D gene ambiguous. The ends were cut back, 0 bases at V and 9 bases at J, with 14 bases in the middle. The CDR3 sequence is 14 residues long. The V gene's germline CDR1 is LGHNA and CDR2 YSLEER. CDR3 residues: CASSQDKGLGRYTF. CDR3 in DNA: TGCGCCAGCAGCCAAGATAAAGGACTAGGCCGCTACACCTTC.

The V gene is TRBV28, the J gene TRBJ1-5; perhaps TRBD1 as D (5 bases). The CDR3 extends over 15 amino acids. V was shortened by 6 bases and J by 3 bases, with 15 bases between the two germline ends. Germline V gives CDR1 MDHEN, CDR2 SYDVKM. CDR3 loop: CASRTGGSTNQPQHF. The CDR3 DNA sequence: TGTGCCAGCAGGACTGGGGGAAGTACCAATCAGCCCCAGCATTTT.

The chain couples TRBV28 to TRBJ2-5, with D possibly matching TRBD1 (5 bases). This CDR3 is built from 16 residues. V lost 3 bases to trimming and J lost 5 bases, with 19 bases between them. Per the germline V gene, CDR1 is MDHEN and CDR2 is SYDVKM. The CDR3 DNA follows: TGTGCCAGCAGTTTGCAGGGAATCAGTTCGCAGGAGACCCAGTACTTC. Its translation: CASSLQGISSQETQYF.

The chain joins TRBV7-2 to TRBJ1-1; tentative D call: TRBD1 (6 bases). This CDR3 has 15 amino acids. V was cut by 1 base and J by 4 bases, with 13 bases left in between. CDR1 and CDR2 from the germline V gene are SGHTA and FQGNSA. The chain's CDR3 is CASSLGSPGATEAFF. CDR3 nucleotide sequence: TGTGCCAGCAGCTTAGGCTCCCCGGGGGCCACTGAAGCTTTCTTT. The variable domain in full, completed from reference TRBV7-2 and TRBJ1-1, reads GAGVSQSPSNKVTEKGKDVELRCDPISGHTALYWYRQSLGQGLEFLIYFQGNSAPDKSGLPSDRFSAERTGGSVSTLTIQRTQQEDSAVYLCASSLGSPGATEAFFGQGTRLTVV.

The J gene is TRBJ2-7, the V gene TRBV15; D may be TRBD1 (6 bases). V lost 1 base and J 9 bases, leaving 19 bases between the germline ends. CDR1 is LNHNV and CDR2 is YYDKDF in the germline V gene (reference sequence). The CDR3 covers 15 residues. The CDR3 sequence is CATSRGLSNRDAQYF. CDR3 bases: TGTGCCACCAGCAGAGGCCTAAGTAACAGGGACGCGCAGTACTTC.

The chain links TRBV28 to TRBJ1-5; TRBD1 might be the D (6 bases). V lost 7 bases, J lost 7 bases, and 20 bases lay in between. The CDR3 sequence is 15 residues long. Per the germline V gene, CDR1 is MDHEN and CDR2 is SYDVKM. The CDR3 coding sequence is TGTGCCAGCAATCCGGGGGGGGGCTCGAGGCAGCCCCAGCATTTT. This translates into CASNPGGGSRQPQHF.

V usage is TRBV11-2 and J usage is TRBJ1-4, with a tentative D call TRBD1 (5 bases). Per germline, CDR1 SGHAT and CDR2 FQNNGV. The CDR3 is 12 residues long. V dropped 3 bases and J dropped 7 bases, with 6 bases sitting between them. The CDR3 loop reads CASSFRGEKLFF. DNA for the CDR3: TGTGCCAGCAGCTTTAGGGGTGAAAAACTGTTTTTT.

This rearrangement joins TRBV27 to TRBJ1-1, with TRBD1 identical over 8 bases. In germline, CDR1 is MNHEY, CDR2 SMNVEV (reference sequence). Trimming took 6 bases from V and 1 from J; bases not matched to a gene: 10. This CDR3 has 16 residues. For the CDR3, the DNA is TGTGCCAGCAGCCGCTACGGACAGGGTACGAACACTGAAGCTTTCTTT. Encoded protein: CASSRYGQGTNTEAFF.

The chain couples TRBV6-6 to TRBJ1-6; no firm D call. Trimming pared 1 base from V and 0 bases from J, leaving 7 bases between. This CDR3 contains 16 residues. Germline lookup yields CDR1 MNHNY and CDR2 SVGAGI (reference sequence). In nucleotides, the CDR3 is TGTGCCAGCAGTTACTTGGCAAGCTCCTATAATTCACCCCTCCACTTT. Translated, it gives CASSYLASSYNSPLHF.

The chain uses TRBV12-3 or TRBV12-4 and TRBJ1-1; possibly TRBD1 for D (5 bases). There are 13 residues in the CDR3. With 0 bases removed from V and 6 bases from J, the gap between germline ends came to 8 bases. The CDR3 region has the DNA TGTGCCAGCAGTTTAGCGCTAGGGGCTGAAGCTTTCTTT. It yields the protein CASSLALGAEAFF.

This chain links TRBV28 with TRBJ1-6, with D possibly TRBD1 on 6 matching bases. In germline, CDR1 is MDHEN, CDR2 SYDVKM. The CDR3 consists of 16 residues. V was trimmed by 2 bases and J by 8 bases, leaving 16 bases between them. DNA of the CDR3: TGTGCCAGCAGTTTAGTTTCAGGGGCAGGGGATTCACCCCTCCACTTT. Translation gives CASSLVSGAGDSPLHF.

V and J are TRBV19 and TRBJ2-2; 7 nucleotides line up with TRBD1. CDR1 LNHDA and CDR2 SQIVND come from the germline V gene (reference sequence). CDR3 length: 14 amino acids. Trimming at V came to 7 bases and at J to 6 bases, leaving 8 bases not matched to a gene. The CDR3 loop is CASKQGVGAGELFF. CDR3 nucleotides: TGTGCCAGTAAGCAGGGGGTCGGAGCCGGGGAGCTGTTTTTT.

The CDR3 reads CATSRRADTEAFF. The CDR3 DNA sequence: TGTGCCACCAGCAGACGGGCGGACACTGAAGCTTTCTTT. The chain combines TRBV15 with TRBJ1-1; D gene uncertain. With 2 bases removed from V and 3 bases from J, the gap between germline ends came to 7 bases. Per the germline V gene, CDR1 is LNHNV and CDR2 is YYDKDF (reference sequence). This CDR3 has 13 amino acids.

Only one count was recorded for this clone. V is TRBV28 and J is TRBJ2-4, with 7 bases that match TRBD2. Unmatched junction bases numbered 9, after V lost 4 bases and J lost 0 bases. The CDR3 extends over 17 amino acids. Germline CDR1 is MDHEN and CDR2 is SYDVKM. The CDR3, as DNA: TGTGCCAGCAGTTGGGGGGGGAGTTTACTAGCCAAAAACATTCAGTACTTC. Translated: CASSWGGSLLAKNIQYF. Based on the CDR3 plus reference TRBV28 and TRBJ2-4, the full variable domain is DVKVTQSSRYLVKRTGEKVFLECVQDMDHENMFWYRQDPGLGLRLIYFSYDVKMKEKGDIPEGYSVSREKKERFSLILESASTNQTSMYLCASSWGGSLLAKNIQYFGAGTRLSVL.

In this sample, this clone turned up a few times. J is TRBJ1-3 and V is TRBV6-2 or TRBV6-3, with D unresolved. V lost 6 bases and J 0 bases, leaving 6 bases between the germline ends. Germline CDR1 reads MNHEY; CDR2 reads SVGEGT. CDR3 size: 13 residues. The CDR3, as DNA: TGTGCCAGCAGCCTGGCCTCTGGAAACACCATATATTTT. Its protein is CASSLASGNTIYF.

This chain connects TRBV5-1 to TRBJ1-3; D gene uncertain. Trimming stripped 4 bases from V and 2 bases from J, with 16 bases between. CDR3 length: 16 residues. Germline CDR1 is SGHRS and CDR2 is YFSETQ. The CDR3 nucleotides are TGCGCCAGCAGCCCTGACTCAAGCTGGGCTGGAAACACCATATATTTT. Protein: CASSPDSSWAGNTIYF.

J is TRBJ2-1 and V is TRBV7-2; 8 bases line up with TRBD1. Germline-derived CDR1 and CDR2 are SGHTA and FQGNSA. The CDR3 contains 14 residues. The junction had 3 bases not matched to a gene; V was cut back by 5 bases and J by 3 bases. The CDR3 sequence: CASSAGTGYNEQFF. The CDR3 DNA reads TGTGCCAGCAGCGCCGGGACAGGCTACAATGAGCAGTTCTTC.

This chain connects TRBV19 to TRBJ2-3, with 7 bases that match TRBD2. The J segment lost 8 bases and the V segment lost 7 bases, leaving 15 bases of the junction unmatched. Looked up from germline, CDR1 is LNHDA and CDR2 is SQIVND (reference sequence). The CDR3 length is 15 residues. The CDR3 DNA reads TGTGCCAGTACTCCGGACATCAGCCGACTAGCTACGCAGTATTTT. Its translation is CASTPDISRLATQYF.